These T cell receptor beta chains were read from a single sample in a study of T cell responses to AZD1222 COVID-19 vaccine. Clones were read by immunoSEQ multiplex PCR, and TCRdb kept only the in-frame ones, dropping some. The data contain around 180,000 clones, 94% of them singletons. Source: peripheral blood, taken 28 days after the second AZD1222 dose. These receptor sequences come from an adult who received the AZD1222 COVID-19 vaccine. The CDR3 runs from the conserved cysteine through the conserved F or W. The order of the fields is V gene, CDR3 protein.

TRBV5-1,CASSLAANTEAFF
TRBV2,CASSDLGLAGYNEQFF
TRBV2,CASSDWVAGGQKYEQYF
TRBV6-5,CASIATWGSGNTIYF
TRBV6-4,CVLGGHNEQFF
TRBV4-2,CASRATLDSNQPQHF
TRBV3-1/TRBV3-2,CASSQGRDQPQHF
TRBV7-8,CASSLRLVSTGELFF
TRBV27,CASSLSSTPGLGNTIYF
TRBV19,CASSRAAGELFF
TRBV13,CASSYRLRAGAAEQFF
TRBV6-1,CASSGGTGVRVQPQHF
TRBV5-6,CASSLVTSEETQYF